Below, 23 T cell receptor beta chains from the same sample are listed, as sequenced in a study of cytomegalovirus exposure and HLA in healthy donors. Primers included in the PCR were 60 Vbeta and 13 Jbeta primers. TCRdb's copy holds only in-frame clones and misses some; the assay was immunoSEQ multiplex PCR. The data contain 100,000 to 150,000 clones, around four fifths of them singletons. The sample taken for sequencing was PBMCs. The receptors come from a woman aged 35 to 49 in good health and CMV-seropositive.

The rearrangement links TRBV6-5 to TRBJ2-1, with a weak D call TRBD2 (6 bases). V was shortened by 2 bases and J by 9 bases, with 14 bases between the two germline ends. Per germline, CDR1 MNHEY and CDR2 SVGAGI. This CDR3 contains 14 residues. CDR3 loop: CASSYTAGRTEQFF. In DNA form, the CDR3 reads TGTGCCAGCAGTTACACTGCGGGACGAACTGAGCAGTTCTTC.

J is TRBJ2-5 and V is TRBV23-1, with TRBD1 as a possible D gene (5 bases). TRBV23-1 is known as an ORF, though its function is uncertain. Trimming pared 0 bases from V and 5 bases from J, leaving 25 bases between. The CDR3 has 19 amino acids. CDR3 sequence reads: CASSQSTPRLQDRGETQYF. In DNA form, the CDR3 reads TGCGCCAGCAGTCAATCTACCCCCCGGTTACAGGACCGTGGGGAGACCCAGTACTTC.

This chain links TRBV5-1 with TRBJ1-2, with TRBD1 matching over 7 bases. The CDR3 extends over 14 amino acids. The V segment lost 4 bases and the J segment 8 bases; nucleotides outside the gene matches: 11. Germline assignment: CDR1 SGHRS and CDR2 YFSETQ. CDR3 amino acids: CASSPPDRSRGYTF. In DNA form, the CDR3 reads TGCGCCAGCAGCCCACCGGACAGGAGTCGCGGCTACACCTTC.

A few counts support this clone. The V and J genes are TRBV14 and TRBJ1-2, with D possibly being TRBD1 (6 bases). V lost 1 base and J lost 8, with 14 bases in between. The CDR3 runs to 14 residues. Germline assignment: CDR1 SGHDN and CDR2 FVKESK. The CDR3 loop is CASSQATGTLGYTF. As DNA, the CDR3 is TGTGCCAGCAGCCAAGCGACGGGGACATTAGGCTACACCTTC.

For the CDR3, the DNA is TGTGCCAGCAGCTTGGGACTAGAGCCCGAAAGCACAGATACGCAGTATTTT. Translated, it gives CASSLGLEPESTDTQYF. This sequence joins TRBV5-8 and TRBJ2-3; a possible D gene is TRBD2 (6 bases). Trimming shortened V by 0 bases and J by 0 bases, and 14 bases separated the two germline ends. The CDR3 covers 17 residues. Germline CDR1 reads SGHTS; CDR2 reads YDEGEE.

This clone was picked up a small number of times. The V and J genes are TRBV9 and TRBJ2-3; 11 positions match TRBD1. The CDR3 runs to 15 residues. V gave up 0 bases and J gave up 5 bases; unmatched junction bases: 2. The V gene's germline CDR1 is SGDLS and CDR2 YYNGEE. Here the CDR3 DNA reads TGTGCCAGCAGCGTAGCCGGGACAGGGGGAGATACGCAGTATTTT. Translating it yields CASSVAGTGGDTQYF.

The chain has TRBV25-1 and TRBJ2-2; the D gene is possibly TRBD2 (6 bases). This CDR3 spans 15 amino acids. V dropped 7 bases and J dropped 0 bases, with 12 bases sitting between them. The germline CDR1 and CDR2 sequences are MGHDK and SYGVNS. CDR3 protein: CASTRSGANTGELFF. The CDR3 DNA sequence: TGTGCCAGCACCCGTAGCGGCGCGAACACCGGGGAGCTGTTTTTT.

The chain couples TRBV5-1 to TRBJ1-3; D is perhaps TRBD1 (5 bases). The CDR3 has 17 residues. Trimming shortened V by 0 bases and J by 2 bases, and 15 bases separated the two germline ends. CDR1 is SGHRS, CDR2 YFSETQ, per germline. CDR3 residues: CASSLDQGIVAGNTIYF. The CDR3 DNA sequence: TGCGCCAGCAGCTTGGACCAGGGAATCGTGGCTGGAAACACCATATATTTT.

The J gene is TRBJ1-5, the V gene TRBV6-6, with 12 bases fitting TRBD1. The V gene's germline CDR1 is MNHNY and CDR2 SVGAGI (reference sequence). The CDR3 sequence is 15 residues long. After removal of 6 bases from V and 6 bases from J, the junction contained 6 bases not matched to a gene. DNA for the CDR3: TGTGCCAGCAGGCGGGACAGGGGGCTTGTTCAGCCCCAGCATTTT. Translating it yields CASRRDRGLVQPQHF.

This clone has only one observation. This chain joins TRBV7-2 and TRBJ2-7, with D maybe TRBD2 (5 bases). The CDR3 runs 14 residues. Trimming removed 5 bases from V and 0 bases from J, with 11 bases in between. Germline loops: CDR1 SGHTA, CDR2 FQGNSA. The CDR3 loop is CASSPAAVSYEQYF. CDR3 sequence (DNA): TGTGCCAGCAGCCCCGCAGCGGTCTCCTACGAGCAGTACTTC.

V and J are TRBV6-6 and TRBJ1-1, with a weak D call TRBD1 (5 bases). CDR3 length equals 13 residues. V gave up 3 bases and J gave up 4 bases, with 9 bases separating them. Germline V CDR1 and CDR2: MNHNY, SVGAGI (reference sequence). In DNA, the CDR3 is TGTGCCAGCAGTTATGCGGGGACCACTGAAGCTTTCTTT. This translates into CASSYAGTTEAFF.

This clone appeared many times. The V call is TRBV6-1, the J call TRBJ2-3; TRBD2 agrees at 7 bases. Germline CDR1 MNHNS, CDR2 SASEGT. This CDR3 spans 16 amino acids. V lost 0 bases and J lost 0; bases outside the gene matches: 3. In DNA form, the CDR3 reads TGTGCCAGCAGTGAAGCCGCGGGAGCCAGCACAGATACGCAGTATTTT. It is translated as CASSEAAGASTDTQYF.

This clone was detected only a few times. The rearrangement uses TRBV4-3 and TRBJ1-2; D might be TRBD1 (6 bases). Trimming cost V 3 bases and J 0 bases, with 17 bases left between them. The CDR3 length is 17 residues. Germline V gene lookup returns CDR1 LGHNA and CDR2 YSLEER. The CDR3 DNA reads TGCGCCAGCAGCCAGGCATGGGCAGGGGCGACTAACTATGGCTACACCTTC. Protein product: CASSQAWAGATNYGYTF.

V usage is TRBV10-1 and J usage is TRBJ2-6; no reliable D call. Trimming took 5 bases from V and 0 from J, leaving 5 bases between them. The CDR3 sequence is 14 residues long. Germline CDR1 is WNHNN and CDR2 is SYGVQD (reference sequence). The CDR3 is CASSSGSGANVLTF. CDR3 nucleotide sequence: TGCGCCAGCAGTTCAGGCTCTGGGGCCAACGTCCTGACTTTC.

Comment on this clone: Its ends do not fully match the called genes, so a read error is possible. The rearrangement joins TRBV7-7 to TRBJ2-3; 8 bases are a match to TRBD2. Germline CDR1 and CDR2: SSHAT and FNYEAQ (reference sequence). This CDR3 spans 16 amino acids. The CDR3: CASSLPPQRELHTQYF. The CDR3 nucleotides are TGTGCTAGCAGCTTGCCCCCCCAGCGGGAGCTCCATACGCAGTATTTT.

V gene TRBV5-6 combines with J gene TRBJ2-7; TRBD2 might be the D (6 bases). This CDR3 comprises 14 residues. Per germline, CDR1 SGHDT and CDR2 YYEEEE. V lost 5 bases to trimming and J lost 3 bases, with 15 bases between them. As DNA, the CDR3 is TGTGCCAGCAGATCACGGGGGACCGTCTACGAGCAGTACTTC. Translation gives CASRSRGTVYEQYF.

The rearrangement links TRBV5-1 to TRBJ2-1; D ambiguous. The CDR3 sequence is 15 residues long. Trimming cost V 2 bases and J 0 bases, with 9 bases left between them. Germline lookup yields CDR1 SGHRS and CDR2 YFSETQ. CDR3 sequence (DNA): TGCGCCAGCAGCTTCACGGGTAACTCCTACAATGAGCAGTTCTTC. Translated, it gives CASSFTGNSYNEQFF.

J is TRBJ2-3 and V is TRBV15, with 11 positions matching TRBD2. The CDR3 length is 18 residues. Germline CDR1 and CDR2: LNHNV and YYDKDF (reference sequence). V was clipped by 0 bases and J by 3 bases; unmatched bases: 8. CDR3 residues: CATSRDRGTSGLTDTQYF. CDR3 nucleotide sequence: TGTGCCACCAGCAGAGATAGGGGGACTAGCGGACTAACAGATACGCAGTATTTT.

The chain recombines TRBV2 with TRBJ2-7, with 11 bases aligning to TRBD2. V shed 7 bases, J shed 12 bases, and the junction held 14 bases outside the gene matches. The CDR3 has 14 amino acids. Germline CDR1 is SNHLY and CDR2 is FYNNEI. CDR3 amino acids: CASNSGTSGRLRYF. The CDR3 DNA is TGTGCCAGCAATTCCGGGACTAGCGGTCGCCTACGGTACTTC.

CDR3 in amino acids: CASSVVSQSPLHF. In nucleotides, the CDR3 is TGTGCCAGCAGCGTAGTGAGTCAATCACCCCTCCACTTT. The V and J genes are TRBV9 and TRBJ1-6; no definite D call. Germline CDR1 reads SGDLS; CDR2 reads YYNGEE. V dropped 0 bases and J dropped 10 bases, with 8 bases sitting between them. There are 13 residues in the CDR3. Filled out from reference TRBV9 and TRBJ1-6, the complete variable domain reads DSGVTQTPKHLITATGQRVTLRCSPRSGDLSVYWYQQSLDQGLQFLIQYYNGEERAKGNILERFSAQQFPDLHSELNLSSLELGDSALYFCASSVVSQSPLHFGNGTRLTVT.

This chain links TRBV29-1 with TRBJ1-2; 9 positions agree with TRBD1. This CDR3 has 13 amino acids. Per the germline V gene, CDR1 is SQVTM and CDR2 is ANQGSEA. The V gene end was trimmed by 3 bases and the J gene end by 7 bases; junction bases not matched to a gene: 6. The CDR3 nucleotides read TGCAGCGTTGATTGGGACAGGGTGGCTGGCTACACCTTC. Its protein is CSVDWDRVAGYTF.

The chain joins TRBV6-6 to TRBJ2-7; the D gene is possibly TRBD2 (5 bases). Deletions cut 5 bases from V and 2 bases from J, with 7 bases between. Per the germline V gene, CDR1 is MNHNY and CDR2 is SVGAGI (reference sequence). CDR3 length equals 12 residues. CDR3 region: CASSPGAYEQYF. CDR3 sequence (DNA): TGTGCCAGCAGTCCCGGGGCCTACGAGCAGTACTTC.

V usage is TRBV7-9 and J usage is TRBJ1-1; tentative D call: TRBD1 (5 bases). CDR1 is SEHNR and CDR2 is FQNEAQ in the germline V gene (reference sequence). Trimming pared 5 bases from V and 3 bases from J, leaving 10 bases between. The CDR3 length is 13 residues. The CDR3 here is CASSIDSDTEAFF. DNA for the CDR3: TGTGCCAGCAGCATAGACAGTGACACTGAAGCTTTCTTT. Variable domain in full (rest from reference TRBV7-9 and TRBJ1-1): DTGVSQNPRHKITKRGQNVTFRCDPISEHNRLYWYRQTLGQGPEFLTYFQNEAQLEKSRLLSDRFSAERPKGSFSTLEIQRTEQGDSAMYLCASSIDSDTEAFFGQGTRLTVV.